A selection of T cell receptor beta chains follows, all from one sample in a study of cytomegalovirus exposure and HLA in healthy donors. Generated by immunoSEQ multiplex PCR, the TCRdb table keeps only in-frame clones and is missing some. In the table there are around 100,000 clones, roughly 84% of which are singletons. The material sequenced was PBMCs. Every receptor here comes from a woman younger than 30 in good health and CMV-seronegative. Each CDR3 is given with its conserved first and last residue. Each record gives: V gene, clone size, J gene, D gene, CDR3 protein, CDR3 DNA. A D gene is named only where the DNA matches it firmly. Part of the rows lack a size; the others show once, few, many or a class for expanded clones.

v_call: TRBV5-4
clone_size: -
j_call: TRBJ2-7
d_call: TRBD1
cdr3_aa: CASSFGQAPYEQYF
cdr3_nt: TGTGCCAGCAGCTTCGGACAGGCCCCCTACGAGCAGTACTTC

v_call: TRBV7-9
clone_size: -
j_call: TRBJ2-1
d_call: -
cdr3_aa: CASSLAGGPYNEQFF
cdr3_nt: TGTGCCAGCAGCTTAGCGGGGGGGCCCTACAATGAGCAGTTCTTC

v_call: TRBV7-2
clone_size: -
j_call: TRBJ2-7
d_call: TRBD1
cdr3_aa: CASMLQGAYEQYF
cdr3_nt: TGTGCCAGCATGCTCCAGGGGGCCTACGAGCAGTACTTC

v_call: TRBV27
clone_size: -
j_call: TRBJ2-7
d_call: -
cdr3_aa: CASSPKATRPYEQYF
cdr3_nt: TGTGCCAGCAGCCCGAAGGCGACAAGGCCGTACGAGCAGTACTTC

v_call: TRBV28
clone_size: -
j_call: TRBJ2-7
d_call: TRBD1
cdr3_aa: CASRRTGGGYEQYF
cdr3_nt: TGTGCCAGCAGAAGGACAGGGGGCGGCTACGAGCAGTACTTC

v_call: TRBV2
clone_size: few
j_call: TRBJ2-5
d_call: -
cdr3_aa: CASSPERGTQETQYF
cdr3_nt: TGTGCCAGCAGTCCGGAAAGGGGTACCCAAGAGACCCAGTACTTC

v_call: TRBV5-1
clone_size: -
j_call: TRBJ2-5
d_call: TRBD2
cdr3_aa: CASSLGTSGPQETQYF
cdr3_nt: TGCGCCAGCAGCTTAGGGACTAGCGGGCCCCAAGAGACCCAGTACTTC

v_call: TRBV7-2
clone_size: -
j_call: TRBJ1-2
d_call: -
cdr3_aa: CASSSSGQPRSYGYTF
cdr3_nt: TGTGCCAGCAGCTCATCAGGACAGCCCCGATCCTATGGCTACACCTTC

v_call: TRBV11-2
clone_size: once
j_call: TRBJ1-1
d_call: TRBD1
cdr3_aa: CASSSTGGGRGTEAFF
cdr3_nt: TGTGCCAGCAGCTCCACAGGGGGCGGGAGAGGGACTGAAGCTTTCTTT

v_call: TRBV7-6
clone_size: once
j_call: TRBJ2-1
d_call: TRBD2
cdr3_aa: CASSPGTSGAYNEQFF
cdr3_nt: TGTGCCAGCAGCCCCGGGACTAGCGGGGCCTACAATGAGCAGTTCTTC

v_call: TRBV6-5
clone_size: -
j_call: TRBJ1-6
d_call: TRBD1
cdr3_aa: CASSYSPDRANSPLHF
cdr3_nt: TGTGCCAGCAGTTACAGTCCCGACAGGGCTAATTCACCCCTCCACTTT

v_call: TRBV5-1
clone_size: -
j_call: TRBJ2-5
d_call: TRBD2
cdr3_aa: CASSWISGGVDGTQYF
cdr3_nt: TGCGCCAGCAGCTGGATTAGCGGGGGCGTTGATGGGACCCAGTACTTC

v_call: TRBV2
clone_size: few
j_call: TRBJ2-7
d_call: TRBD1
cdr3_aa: CASRTGGSYEQYF
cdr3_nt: TGTGCCAGCCGGACAGGGGGCAGCTACGAGCAGTACTTC

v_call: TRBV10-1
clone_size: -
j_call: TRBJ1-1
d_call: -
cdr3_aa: CASREQGKNTEAFF
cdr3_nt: TGCGCCAGCAGAGAACAGGGAAAGAACACTGAAGCTTTCTTT

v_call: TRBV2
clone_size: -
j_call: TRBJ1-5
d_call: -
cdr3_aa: CASTKDRKDNQPQHF
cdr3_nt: TGTGCCAGCACTAAGGACAGAAAAGACAATCAGCCCCAGCATTTT

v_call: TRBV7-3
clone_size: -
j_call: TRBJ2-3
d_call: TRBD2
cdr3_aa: CASSLIAGGPDTQYF
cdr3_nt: TGTGCCAGCAGCTTAATAGCGGGAGGGCCAGATACGCAGTATTTT

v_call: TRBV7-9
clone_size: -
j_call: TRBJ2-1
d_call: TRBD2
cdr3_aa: CASSSGLAGFNEQFF
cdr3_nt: TGTGCCAGCAGCTCCGGACTAGCGGGGTTCAATGAGCAGTTCTTC

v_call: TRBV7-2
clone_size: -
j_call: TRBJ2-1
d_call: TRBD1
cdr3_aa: CASSPGTGNHNEQFF
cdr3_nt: TGTGCCAGCAGCCCGGGGACAGGGAACCACAATGAGCAGTTCTTC

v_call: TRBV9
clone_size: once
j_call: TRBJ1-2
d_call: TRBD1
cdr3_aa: CASSVEGTGYGYGYTF
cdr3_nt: TGTGCCAGCAGCGTAGAGGGGACAGGGTACGGCTATGGCTACACCTTC

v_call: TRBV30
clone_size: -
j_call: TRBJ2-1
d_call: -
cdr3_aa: CACLRGGDEQFF
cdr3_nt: TGTGCCTGTTTACGAGGCGGGGATGAGCAGTTCTTC